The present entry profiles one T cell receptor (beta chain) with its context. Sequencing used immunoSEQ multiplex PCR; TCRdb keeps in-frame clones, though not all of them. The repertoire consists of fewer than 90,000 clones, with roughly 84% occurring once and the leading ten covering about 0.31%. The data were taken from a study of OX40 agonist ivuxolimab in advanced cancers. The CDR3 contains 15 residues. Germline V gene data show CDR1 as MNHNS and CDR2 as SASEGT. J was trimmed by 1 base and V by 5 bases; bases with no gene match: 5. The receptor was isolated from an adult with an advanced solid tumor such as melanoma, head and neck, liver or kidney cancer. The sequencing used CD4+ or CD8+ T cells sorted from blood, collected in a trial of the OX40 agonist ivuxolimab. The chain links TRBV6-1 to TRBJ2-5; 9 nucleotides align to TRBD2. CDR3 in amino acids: CASSWAGGPQETQYF. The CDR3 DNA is TGTGCCAGCAGTTGGGCGGGGGGGCCCCAAGAGACCCAGTACTTC.